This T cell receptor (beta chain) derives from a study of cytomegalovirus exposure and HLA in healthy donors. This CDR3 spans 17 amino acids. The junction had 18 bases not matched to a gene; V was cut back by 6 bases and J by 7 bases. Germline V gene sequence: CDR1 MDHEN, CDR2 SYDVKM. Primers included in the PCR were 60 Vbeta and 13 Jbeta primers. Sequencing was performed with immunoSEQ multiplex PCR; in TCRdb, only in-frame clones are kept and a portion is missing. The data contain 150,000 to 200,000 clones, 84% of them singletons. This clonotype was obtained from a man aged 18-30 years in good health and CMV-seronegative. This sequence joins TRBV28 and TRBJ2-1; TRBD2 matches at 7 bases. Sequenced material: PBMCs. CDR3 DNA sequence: TGTGCCAGCAGACTCAGGATTGGGACGGGGGGTTCTAATGAGCAGTTCTTC. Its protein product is CASRLRIGTGGSNEQFF.